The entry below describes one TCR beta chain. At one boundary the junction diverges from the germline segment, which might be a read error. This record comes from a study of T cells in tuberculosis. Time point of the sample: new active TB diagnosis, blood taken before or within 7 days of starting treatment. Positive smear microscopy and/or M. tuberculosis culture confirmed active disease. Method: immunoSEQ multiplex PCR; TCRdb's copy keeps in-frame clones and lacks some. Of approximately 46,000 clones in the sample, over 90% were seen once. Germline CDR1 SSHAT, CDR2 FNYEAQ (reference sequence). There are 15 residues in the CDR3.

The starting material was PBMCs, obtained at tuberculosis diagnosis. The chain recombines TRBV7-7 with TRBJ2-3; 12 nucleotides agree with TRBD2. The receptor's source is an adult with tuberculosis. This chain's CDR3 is CASSLGLAGPDTQYF. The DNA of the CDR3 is TGTGCTAGCAGCCTAGGACTAGCGGGGCCAGATACGCAGTATTTT.